This TCR beta chain was captured in a study of T-cell memory formation after mild COVID-19. Study findings and constraints: Clones that got smaller from day 15 to 85 had even CD4/CD8, while clones growing later tipped toward CD4+.

Between the trimmed V and J ends, which lost 4 bases and 2 bases, there was a span of 14 bases. This CDR3 comprises 15 residues. Germline V CDR1 and CDR2: SEHNR, FQNEAQ (reference sequence). Of note for this clonotype: Its specificity is unknown.

UMIs and sample barcodes were carried by the TCR alpha and TCR beta cDNA libraries that 5'RACE produced using constant-segment primers. TCRdb re-analysed the 5' RACE reads in MiXCR, keeping a single row per CDR3 protein. This sample carries hundreds of thousands of distinct CDR3 sequences, roughly 22% of them seen once, and the ten largest clones take around 9.2%. This chain connects TRBV7-9 to TRBJ1-1; possibly TRBD1 for D (6 bases). This sequence originates from an adult woman who had mild COVID-19 (a few samples of this study predate the infection). Cell type and time point are not known. The sequenced material came from PBMCs or a T cell subset sorted from them (not recorded which). CDR3 loop: CASSSRQATNTEAFF. The CDR3 DNA follows: TGTGCCAGCAGCTCTAGACAGGCGACCAACACTGAAGCTTTCTTT.